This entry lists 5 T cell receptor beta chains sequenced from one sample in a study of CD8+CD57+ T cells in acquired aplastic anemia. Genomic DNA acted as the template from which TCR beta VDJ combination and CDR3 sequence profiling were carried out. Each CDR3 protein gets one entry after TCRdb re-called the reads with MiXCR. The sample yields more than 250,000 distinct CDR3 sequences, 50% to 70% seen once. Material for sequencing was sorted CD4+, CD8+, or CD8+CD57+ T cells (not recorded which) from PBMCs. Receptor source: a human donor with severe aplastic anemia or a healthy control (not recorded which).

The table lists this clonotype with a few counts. The CDR3 coding sequence is TGTGCCAGCAGCCGAGCGGATTTAACCAGCTCCTACAATGAGCAGTTCTTC. This encodes CASSRADLTSSYNEQFF. The V and J genes are TRBV3-2 and TRBJ2-1. TRBV3-2 is listed as a pseudogene. The CDR3 has 17 residues.

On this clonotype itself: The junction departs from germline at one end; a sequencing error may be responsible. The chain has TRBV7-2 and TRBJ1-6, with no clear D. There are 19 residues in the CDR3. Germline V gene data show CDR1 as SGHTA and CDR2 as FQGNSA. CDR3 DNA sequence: TGTGCCAGCAGCTTAGAGTCGCCGCGACACAGCTCCTATAGTTCACCCCTCCACTTT. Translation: CASSLESPRHSSYSSPLHF.

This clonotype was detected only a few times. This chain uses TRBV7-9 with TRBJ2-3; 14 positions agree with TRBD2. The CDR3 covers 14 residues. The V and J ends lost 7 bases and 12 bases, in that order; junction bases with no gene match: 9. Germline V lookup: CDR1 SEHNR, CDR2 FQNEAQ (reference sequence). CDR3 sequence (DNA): TGTGCCAGCACCCCTTCAGGGACTAGCGGGAGTCAGTATTTT. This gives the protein CASTPSGTSGSQYF.

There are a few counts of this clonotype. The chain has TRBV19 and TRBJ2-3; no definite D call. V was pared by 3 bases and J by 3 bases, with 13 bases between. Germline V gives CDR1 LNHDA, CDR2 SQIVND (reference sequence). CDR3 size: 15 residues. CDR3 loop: CASSIRAVGTDTQYF. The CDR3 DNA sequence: TGTGCCAGTAGTATTCGGGCAGTTGGGACAGATACGCAGTATTTT.

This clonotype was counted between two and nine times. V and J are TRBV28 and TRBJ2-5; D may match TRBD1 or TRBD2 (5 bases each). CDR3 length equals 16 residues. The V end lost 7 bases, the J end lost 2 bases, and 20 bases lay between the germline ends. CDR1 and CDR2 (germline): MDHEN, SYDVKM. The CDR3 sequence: CASTQSGQGSQETQYF. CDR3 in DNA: TGTGCCAGCACCCAGTCGGGGCAGGGAAGTCAAGAGACCCAGTACTTC.